Listed below are T cell receptor beta chains from one sample, sequenced in a study of Graves' ophthalmopathy and Graves' hyperthyroidism. TCRdb re-called the multiplex PCR reads with MiXCR, one entry per CDR3 protein. The data show approximately 150,000 distinct CDR3 sequences, 35% to 45% seen once. The sequencing input was peripheral blood. The origin of the receptors is a man under 40 with Graves' ophthalmopathy. Each CDR3 is given with its conserved first and last residue. Each record gives: D gene, J gene, clone size, V gene, CDR3 protein, CDR3 DNA. The D gene is left open where the match is weak. Clone sizes are given selectively: once, few, many, or a class where the clone is expanded.

d_call: TRBD1
j_call: TRBJ2-5
clone_size: many
v_call: TRBV28
cdr3_aa: CASSPWTGGEETQYF
cdr3_nt: TGTGCCAGCAGTCCGTGGACAGGAGGCGAAGAGACCCAGTACTTC

d_call: .
j_call: TRBJ1-6
clone_size: .
v_call: TRBV28
cdr3_aa: CASSLVAPINSPLHF
cdr3_nt: TGTGCCAGCAGTTTGGTAGCCCCCATTAATTCACCCCTCCACTTT

d_call: .
j_call: TRBJ1-5
clone_size: .
v_call: TRBV6-5
cdr3_aa: CASSYSSSQGSNQPQHF
cdr3_nt: TGTGCCAGCAGTTACTCGAGCTCACAGGGCAGCAATCAGCCCCAGCATTTT

d_call: .
j_call: TRBJ1-5
clone_size: few
v_call: TRBV12-3/TRBV12-4
cdr3_aa: CASTFDGRNQPQHF
cdr3_nt: TGTGCCAGCACCTTCGACGGACGCAATCAGCCCCAGCATTTT

d_call: .
j_call: TRBJ1-1
clone_size: once
v_call: TRBV7-2
cdr3_aa: CASSLVSREAFF
cdr3_nt: TGTGCCAGCAGCTTAGTGTCGCGTGAAGCTTTCTTT

d_call: .
j_call: TRBJ2-7
clone_size: .
v_call: TRBV12-3/TRBV12-4
cdr3_aa: CASSLGTTEQYF
cdr3_nt: TGTGCCAGCAGTTTAGGGACAACCGAGCAGTACTTC

d_call: .
j_call: TRBJ1-2
clone_size: many
v_call: TRBV27
cdr3_aa: CASREGTGFGYGYTF
cdr3_nt: TGTGCCAGCAGAGAGGGGACTGGCTTCGGCTATGGCTACACCTTC

d_call: .
j_call: TRBJ2-5
clone_size: .
v_call: TRBV28
cdr3_aa: CAISTGIQETQYF
cdr3_nt: TGTGCCATAAGCACGGGGATCCAAGAGACCCAGTACTTC

d_call: .
j_call: TRBJ1-6
clone_size: many
v_call: TRBV28
cdr3_aa: CASRGQGHSPLHF
cdr3_nt: TGTGCCAGCAGGGGCCAGGGACATTCACCCCTCCACTTT

d_call: .
j_call: TRBJ2-7
clone_size: .
v_call: TRBV20-1
cdr3_aa: CSARQDEQYF
cdr3_nt: TGCAGTGCTAGACAGGACGAGCAGTACTTC

d_call: TRBD2
j_call: TRBJ2-5
clone_size: many
v_call: TRBV7-2
cdr3_aa: CASSLGKWLAGSEETQYF
cdr3_nt: TGTGCCAGCAGCTTAGGGAAATGGCTAGCGGGATCGGAAGAGACCCAGTACTTC

d_call: TRBD2
j_call: TRBJ2-7
clone_size: .
v_call: TRBV6-5
cdr3_aa: CASSYGSGAYEQYF
cdr3_nt: TGTGCCAGCAGTTACGGGAGCGGGGCCTACGAGCAGTACTTC

d_call: TRBD1
j_call: TRBJ2-2
clone_size: many
v_call: TRBV20-1
cdr3_aa: CSATKPGQGAWTGELFF
cdr3_nt: TGCAGTGCAACCAAACCGGGACAGGGGGCATGGACCGGGGAGCTGTTTTTT

d_call: .
j_call: TRBJ2-5
clone_size: .
v_call: TRBV7-2
cdr3_aa: CASSQDGETQYF
cdr3_nt: TGTGCCAGCAGCCAGGACGGAGAGACCCAGTACTTC

d_call: .
j_call: TRBJ2-4
clone_size: many
v_call: TRBV29-1
cdr3_aa: CSVEANRDGGIQYF
cdr3_nt: TGCAGCGTTGAAGCCAATAGGGACGGTGGAATTCAGTACTTC

d_call: .
j_call: TRBJ1-1
clone_size: many
v_call: TRBV25-1
cdr3_aa: CASSHGNTETFF
cdr3_nt: TGTGCCAGCAGTCATGGAAACACTGAAACTTTCTTT

d_call: .
j_call: TRBJ1-6
clone_size: .
v_call: TRBV9
cdr3_aa: CASSVGVSSYNSPLHF
cdr3_nt: TGTGCCAGCAGCGTAGGGGTGAGCTCCTATAATTCACCCCTCCACTTT

d_call: .
j_call: TRBJ2-5
clone_size: many
v_call: TRBV11-1
cdr3_aa: CASSLIRFREFSLETQYF
cdr3_nt: TGTGCCAGCAGCTTAATACGGTTTCGGGAGTTCAGCCTGGAGACCCAGTACTTC

d_call: TRBD1
j_call: TRBJ2-6
clone_size: many
v_call: TRBV12-3/TRBV12-4
cdr3_aa: CASSKNRGLNPGANVLTF
cdr3_nt: TGTGCCAGCAGTAAAAACAGGGGGCTTAATCCTGGGGCCAACGTCCTGACTTTC

d_call: TRBD2
j_call: TRBJ2-2
clone_size: once
v_call: TRBV28
cdr3_aa: CASSLQTSGGAGELFF
cdr3_nt: TGTGCCAGCAGCTTACAGACTAGCGGGGGCGCCGGGGAGCTGTTTTTT

d_call: .
j_call: TRBJ1-1
clone_size: .
v_call: TRBV19
cdr3_aa: CASSIDGGGNTEAFF
cdr3_nt: TGTGCCAGTAGTATAGATGGAGGAGGGAACACTGAAGCTTTCTTT

d_call: .
j_call: TRBJ2-7
clone_size: .
v_call: TRBV28
cdr3_aa: CASMERPYEQYF
cdr3_nt: TGTGCCAGCATGGAGCGGCCCTACGAGCAGTACTTC

d_call: TRBD1
j_call: TRBJ1-2
clone_size: many
v_call: TRBV12-3/TRBV12-4
cdr3_aa: CASSSPLRGPGGYTF
cdr3_nt: TGTGCCAGCAGTTCGCCCCTCAGGGGGCCGGGAGGCTACACCTTC

d_call: .
j_call: TRBJ1-1
clone_size: few
v_call: TRBV12-3/TRBV12-4
cdr3_aa: CASSPVGGGWTEAFF
cdr3_nt: TGTGCCAGCAGTCCAGTGGGGGGAGGTTGGACTGAAGCTTTCTTT

d_call: .
j_call: TRBJ1-5
clone_size: .
v_call: TRBV6-1
cdr3_aa: CASSEEGSYQPQHF
cdr3_nt: TGTGCCAGCAGTGAAGAAGGGAGTTATCAGCCCCAGCATTTT

d_call: .
j_call: TRBJ2-7
clone_size: many
v_call: TRBV6-5
cdr3_aa: CASTLTESGEQYF
cdr3_nt: TGTGCCAGCACGTTGACAGAATCGGGAGAGCAGTACTTC

d_call: .
j_call: TRBJ1-1
clone_size: .
v_call: TRBV9
cdr3_aa: CASSLYSQGSARDTEAFF
cdr3_nt: TGTGCCAGCAGTTTATACAGTCAAGGTTCCGCACGGGACACTGAAGCTTTCTTT

d_call: .
j_call: TRBJ1-1
clone_size: few
v_call: TRBV27
cdr3_aa: CASSLYGIPGLEAFF
cdr3_nt: TGTGCCAGCAGTTTATACGGCATCCCTGGCTTAGAAGCTTTCTTT

d_call: TRBD2
j_call: TRBJ2-2
clone_size: many
v_call: TRBV6-5
cdr3_aa: CASRRGIASGTGELFF
cdr3_nt: TGTGCCAGCAGGCGGGGGATCGCTAGCGGGACCGGGGAGCTGTTTTTT

d_call: TRBD2
j_call: TRBJ2-5
clone_size: .
v_call: TRBV6-1
cdr3_aa: CASRELAAQETQYF
cdr3_nt: TGTGCCAGCAGGGAACTAGCGGCCCAAGAGACCCAGTACTTC

d_call: .
j_call: TRBJ2-5
clone_size: once
v_call: TRBV12-3/TRBV12-4
cdr3_aa: CASSFELEETQYF
cdr3_nt: TGTGCCAGCAGTTTCGAGCTGGAAGAGACCCAGTACTTC

d_call: TRBD1
j_call: TRBJ2-7
clone_size: .
v_call: TRBV12-3/TRBV12-4
cdr3_aa: CASSPKGTGYEQYF
cdr3_nt: TGTGCCAGCAGCCCAAAAGGGACAGGCTACGAGCAGTACTTC

d_call: TRBD2
j_call: TRBJ2-5
clone_size: .
v_call: TRBV12-3/TRBV12-4
cdr3_aa: CASSLRTSGSTGETQYF
cdr3_nt: TGTGCCAGCAGTTTAAGGACTAGCGGGTCCACCGGTGAGACCCAGTACTTC

d_call: TRBD1
j_call: TRBJ2-7
clone_size: many
v_call: TRBV12-3/TRBV12-4
cdr3_aa: CASSPRGRPDAYEQYF
cdr3_nt: TGTGCCAGCAGTCCTAGGGGGCGGCCCGATGCCTACGAGCAGTACTTC

d_call: .
j_call: TRBJ1-1
clone_size: many
v_call: TRBV6-2/TRBV6-3
cdr3_aa: CASSYGHFGDTEAFF
cdr3_nt: TGTGCCAGCAGTTACGGACACTTTGGGGACACTGAAGCTTTCTTT

d_call: TRBD1
j_call: TRBJ1-5
clone_size: .
v_call: TRBV19
cdr3_aa: CASSIVPIDRVGQPQHF
cdr3_nt: TGTGCCAGTAGTATAGTCCCCATCGACAGGGTCGGGCAGCCCCAGCATTTT

d_call: TRBD2
j_call: TRBJ2-7
clone_size: few
v_call: TRBV27
cdr3_aa: CASSPLGAGERDEQYF
cdr3_nt: TGTGCCAGCAGTCCACTCGGAGCGGGAGAAAGAGACGAGCAGTACTTC